These 29 T cell receptor beta chains were sequenced from one sample in a study of post-analysis software for immune sequencing data. General study points: Controls showed lower frequencies than patients for several TRBV segments, and TRBV5-6, TRBV5-1 and TRBV20-1 were among these.

TCR beta libraries were prepared from cDNA with unique molecular identifiers. TCRdb re-analysed the PCR reads in MiXCR, keeping a single row per CDR3 protein. Among roughly 200,000 distinct CDR3 sequences listed, approximately 28% were seen once. Antigen specificity for these receptors is unknown. The sequenced sample was blood. These TCRs come from a girl younger than 18 with multiple sclerosis.

A few counts support this clonotype. J is TRBJ1-5 and V is TRBV2; D not certain. V was trimmed by 2 bases and J by 2 bases, leaving 10 bases between them. CDR1 and CDR2 (germline): SNHLY, FYNNEI. There are 15 residues in the CDR3. The chain's CDR3 is CASSELGDGNQPQHF. The CDR3 nucleotides are TGTGCCAGCAGTGAATTAGGCGACGGCAATCAGCCCCAGCATTTT. Full variable domain (rest looked up from reference TRBV2 and TRBJ1-5): EPEVTQTPSHQVTQMGQEVILRCVPISNHLYFYWYRQILGQKVEFLVSFYNNEISEKSEIFDDQFSVERPDGSNFTLKIRSTKLEDSAMYFCASSELGDGNQPQHFGDGTRLSIL.

This clonotype was observed a handful of times. The chain's CDR3 is CASTAGTGYEAFF. The CDR3, as DNA: TGCGCCAGCACCGCCGGGACAGGCTATGAAGCTTTCTTT. This chain connects TRBV5-1 to TRBJ1-1; 8 bases are shared with TRBD1. The CDR3 is 13 amino acids. CDR1 is SGHRS and CDR2 is YFSETQ in the germline V gene. Trimming at V came to 6 bases and at J to 7 bases, leaving 8 bases not matched to a gene. Based on the CDR3 plus reference TRBV5-1 and TRBJ1-1, the full variable domain is KAGVTQTPRYLIKTRGQQVTLSCSPISGHRSVSWYQQTPGQGLQFLFEYFSETQRNKGNFPGRFSGRQFSNSRSEMNVSTLELGDSALYLCASTAGTGYEAFFGQGTRLTVV.

This clonotype was detected ten times or more. This rearrangement joins TRBV10-3 to TRBJ2-7; no firm D call. V was trimmed by 0 bases and J by 9 bases, leaving 15 bases between them. The CDR3 length is 14 residues. Germline V CDR1 and CDR2: ENHRY, SYGVKD. The CDR3 spells CAISESEFTRVQYF. CDR3 sequence (DNA): TGTGCCATCAGTGAGTCGGAGTTCACCCGGGTGCAGTACTTC.

This clonotype was detected many times. The chain combines TRBV7-6 with TRBJ2-5, with TRBD1 matching 12 bases. The CDR3 is 17 amino acids. Germline assignment: CDR1 SGHVS and CDR2 FNYEAQ. V gave up 5 bases and J gave up 5 bases; unmatched junction bases: 12. The CDR3 protein is CASSTTGGQGAGETQYF. CDR3 sequence (DNA): TGTGCCAGCAGCACAACAGGGGGACAGGGGGCAGGGGAGACCCAGTACTTC.

CDR3 coding DNA: TGTGCCAGCAGTCCGCCTTGGTCCGCCCCGGACTATGGCTACACCTTC. Translating it yields CASSPPWSAPDYGYTF. The chain links TRBV6-2 or TRBV6-3 to TRBJ1-2; D unresolved. The length of the CDR3 is 16 residues. The V and J ends lost 5 bases and 3 bases respectively, with 19 bases between them. Germline V CDR1 and CDR2: MNHEY, SVGEGT.

CDR3 region: CASSLATGSNQPQHF. DNA for the CDR3: TGTGCCAGCAGCTTAGCAACAGGGAGCAATCAGCCCCAGCATTTT. The V gene is TRBV7-9, the J gene TRBJ1-5, with a weak D call TRBD1 (6 bases). This CDR3 contains 15 residues. Trimming pared 0 bases from V and 1 base from J, leaving 7 bases between. Germline-derived CDR1 and CDR2 are SEHNR and FQNEAQ (reference sequence).

The chain joins TRBV3-1 to TRBJ2-1; TRBD2 aligns across 11 bases. Germline V gene data show CDR1 as LGHDT and CDR2 as YNNKEL (reference sequence). V gave up 0 bases and J gave up 9 bases; unmatched junction bases: 4. This CDR3 comprises 15 residues. The CDR3 bases are TGTGCCAGCAGCCAAGATAACCTAGCGGGGGGTGAGCAGTTCTTC. Encoded protein: CASSQDNLAGGEQFF.

The rearrangement uses TRBV25-1 and TRBJ1-2; D is perhaps TRBD1 (6 bases). Trimming took off 4 bases at V and 2 bases at J, with 20 bases between the two ends. This CDR3 comprises 17 residues. Germline V CDR1 and CDR2: MGHDK, SYGVNS. The CDR3 region is CASSATQGKGRNYGYTF. Written as DNA, the CDR3 is TGTGCCAGCAGTGCAACACAGGGAAAGGGCCGCAACTATGGCTACACCTTC.

As to this clonotype: A much more abundant neighbour one base away suggests this may be a read error. The rearrangement uses TRBV29-1 and TRBJ2-3; perhaps TRBD2 as D (6 bases). Germline V gene lookup returns CDR1 SQVTM and CDR2 ANQGSEA. This CDR3 region has 15 residues. The CDR3 region is CGVPLLAGTLDTQYF. The CDR3 coding sequence is TGCGGCGTTCCCCTCCTGGCGGGGACTCTCGATACGCAGTATTTT.

This clonotype has at least ten counts. The chain is built from TRBV12-3 or TRBV12-4 and TRBJ2-7; TRBD1 is a possible D gene (5 bases). Between the trimmed V and J ends, which lost 6 bases and 5 bases, there was a span of 17 bases. The CDR3 is 14 residues long. The CDR3 DNA reads as TGTGCCAGCAGACCCGGACGGCAGGGCGACGAGCAGTACTTC. This gives the protein CASRPGRQGDEQYF.

This clonotype appeared once. The chain links TRBV6-6 to TRBJ1-1, with 8 bases matching TRBD1. With V trimmed by 6 bases and J by 5 bases, 8 bases remained unmatched. The CDR3 consists of 14 residues. Germline V gene lookup returns CDR1 MNHNY and CDR2 SVGAGI (reference sequence). CDR3 protein: CASRSGQGRTEAFF. The DNA for the CDR3 is TGTGCCAGCAGGTCAGGACAGGGACGGACTGAAGCTTTCTTT.

The sample holds many counts of this clonotype. J is TRBJ2-1 and V is TRBV12-3 or TRBV12-4; 7 nucleotides align to TRBD2. This CDR3 region has 15 residues. The junction had 5 bases not matched to a gene; V was cut back by 0 bases and J by 6 bases. CDR3 loop: CASSLAGGQGNEQFF. In nucleotides, the CDR3 is TGTGCCAGCAGTTTAGCGGGAGGGCAAGGCAATGAGCAGTTCTTC.

This clonotype was seen repeatedly, ten times or more. This rearrangement joins TRBV7-2 to TRBJ2-7; TRBD1 or TRBD2 may be the D gene (7 bases each). The end of the DNA fits TRBJ2-5 better, so the J call may be wrong. Per germline, CDR1 SGHTA and CDR2 FQGNSA. CDR3 length: 16 amino acids. The CDR3 sequence: CASRTIRGGPGETQYF. CDR3 nucleotide sequence: TGTGCCAGCAGGACCATCAGGGGGGGGCCGGGGGAGACCCAGTACTTC.

A remark on this clonotype: A much larger clonotype is one base distant, so this may be a read error. This sequence joins TRBV4-1 and TRBJ2-1, with TRBD2 matching 14 bases. Looked up from germline, CDR1 is MGHRA and CDR2 is YSYEKL. V was clipped by 7 bases and J by 10 bases; unmatched bases: 6. The CDR3 loop spans 14 amino acids. The CDR3 here is CASNQGLAGVEQFF. The CDR3 region has the DNA TGCGCCAGCAACCAGGGACTAGCGGGAGTCGAGCAGTTCTTC.

Ten or more counts support this clonotype. The V gene is TRBV4-1, the J gene TRBJ1-2; D uncertain. Germline assignment: CDR1 MGHRA and CDR2 YSYEKL. V gave up 1 base and J gave up 1 base, with 7 bases separating them. The CDR3 covers 14 residues. This CDR3 is CASSQGHNNYGYTF. DNA for the CDR3: TGCGCCAGCAGCCAAGGACATAATAACTATGGCTACACCTTC.

The sample holds many counts of this clonotype. The V call is TRBV12-3 or TRBV12-4, the J call TRBJ1-2; D gene ambiguous. Trimming cost V 4 bases and J 0 bases, with 9 bases left between them. This CDR3 is 14 amino acids long. The DNA for the CDR3 is TGTGCCAGCAGTTGGGCCAGAACTAACTATGGCTACACCTTC. Its protein product is CASSWARTNYGYTF.

The sample holds many counts of this clonotype. The V call is TRBV7-8, the J call TRBJ1-2; possibly TRBD1 for D (6 bases). The CDR3 sequence is 13 residues long. V was clipped by 2 bases and J by 5 bases, with 9 bases between them. Per germline, CDR1 SGHVS and CDR2 FQNEAQ. The CDR3 nucleotides read TGTGCCAGCAGCTTACAGGGGCTATATGGCTACACCTTC. This encodes CASSLQGLYGYTF.

This clonotype showed up just a few times. This chain uses TRBV12-3 or TRBV12-4 with TRBJ1-1, with D tentatively TRBD1 (6 bases). Between the trimmed V and J ends, which lost 6 bases and 4 bases, there was a span of 12 bases. The CDR3 is 13 residues long. The DNA of the CDR3 is TGTGCCAGCAGCACAGGGTTAGGCACTGAAGCTTTCTTT. Translating gives CASSTGLGTEAFF.

The rearrangement joins TRBV12-3 or TRBV12-4 to TRBJ2-3, with D possibly being TRBD2 (6 bases). V lost 6 bases, J lost 1 base, and 11 bases lay in between. The CDR3 runs 14 residues. CDR3 nucleotide sequence: TGTGCCAGCAGCCCTTGGGGGGGCACAGATACGCAGTATTTT. Amino acid sequence: CASSPWGGTDTQYF.

This clonotype was seen repeatedly, ten times or more. The rearrangement uses TRBV29-1 and TRBJ1-5; D is uncertain. CDR1 is SQVTM, CDR2 ANQGSEA, per germline. Trimming took off 2 bases at V and 3 bases at J, with 5 bases between the two ends. The CDR3 totals 12 residues. The CDR3 reads CSVELPNQPQHF. The CDR3 region has the DNA TGCAGCGTTGAATTACCCAATCAGCCCCAGCATTTT.

This clonotype showed up just a few times. The chain links TRBV7-9 to TRBJ1-4, with 8 bases that match TRBD1. This CDR3 is built from 15 residues. Germline V lookup: CDR1 SEHNR, CDR2 FQNEAQ (reference sequence). Unmatched junction bases numbered 0, after V lost 3 bases and J lost 0 bases. DNA for the CDR3: TGTGCCAGCAGCTTGGGACAGGCAACTAATGAAAAACTGTTTTTT. It translates to CASSLGQATNEKLFF.

This clonotype was recorded many times. The V gene is TRBV12-3 or TRBV12-4, the J gene TRBJ1-6; 9 nucleotides align to TRBD1. V gave up 6 bases and J gave up 7 bases; unmatched junction bases: 1. The CDR3 is 13 residues long. Written as DNA, the CDR3 is TGTGCCAGCAGCGGACAGGGGAATTCACCCCTCCACTTT. This codes for CASSGQGNSPLHF.

The chain couples TRBV25-1 to TRBJ1-1; 9 nucleotides align to TRBD1. The V and J ends lost 7 bases and 1 base, in that order; junction bases with no gene match: 16. There are 18 residues in the CDR3. Germline assignment: CDR1 MGHDK and CDR2 SYGVNS. CDR3: CASTGQGAPHYPNTEAFF. Written as DNA, the CDR3 is TGTGCCAGCACGGGACAGGGCGCACCCCATTACCCGAACACTGAAGCTTTCTTT.

The chain is built from TRBV6-5 and TRBJ1-1; 7 bases are a match to TRBD1. The ends lost 5 bases at V and 1 base at J; junction bases unmatched: 10. There are 16 residues in the CDR3. The germline V gene encodes CDR1 MNHEY and CDR2 SVGAGI. In DNA form, the CDR3 reads TGTGCCAGCAGTGGCCCCCGCAGGGGGTCGAACACTGAAGCTTTCTTT. It yields the protein CASSGPRRGSNTEAFF.

Concerning this clonotype: A much larger clone sits a single nucleotide away, making a read error possible. This chain connects TRBV5-1 to TRBJ2-7; D remains ambiguous. This CDR3 has 14 residues. Germline values: CDR1 SGHRS, CDR2 YFSETQ. DNA of the CDR3: TGCGCCAGCAGCTTGAACGGAATCTCCTACGAGCGGTACTTC. Protein product: CASSLNGISYERYF. The whole variable domain, remainder taken from reference TRBV5-1 and TRBJ2-7, is KAGVTQTPRYLIKTRGQQVTLSCSPISGHRSVSWYQQTPGQGLQFLFEYFSETQRNKGNFPGRFSGRQFSNSRSEMNVSTLELGDSALYLCASSLNGISYERYFGPGTRLTVT.

This clonotype has just a few counts. CDR3 protein: CASSLLGQGNSEQFF. The CDR3, as DNA: TGTGCCAGCAGCTTATTAGGACAGGGGAATAGTGAGCAGTTCTTC. The chain couples TRBV7-2 to TRBJ2-1, with 9 bases matching TRBD1. CDR1 is SGHTA and CDR2 is FQGNSA in the germline V gene. V shed 2 bases, J shed 9 bases, and the junction held 8 bases outside the gene matches. The CDR3 is 15 residues long.

In its sample, this clonotype was seen many times. The rearrangement uses TRBV3-1 and TRBJ2-4, with 9 bases matching TRBD1. Germline V gene sequence: CDR1 LGHDT, CDR2 YNNKEL (reference sequence). The CDR3 runs to 11 residues. V dropped 2 bases and J dropped 14; count of bases not matched to a gene: 1. CDR3 sequence reads: CASSQRDREYF. The CDR3 nucleotides read TGTGCCAGCAGCCAACGGGACAGGGAGTACTTC.

This clonotype was picked up many times. V usage is TRBV7-9 and J usage is TRBJ2-1, with TRBD1 matching over 8 bases. From germline, CDR1 is SEHNR and CDR2 FQNEAQ (reference sequence). The CDR3 is 16 amino acids. V lost 6 bases and J lost 8; bases outside the gene matches: 15. The CDR3 reads CASSSSGQGAVDEQFF. DNA of the CDR3: TGTGCCAGCAGTTCCTCGGGGCAGGGGGCGGTCGATGAGCAGTTCTTC.

V usage is TRBV20-1 and J usage is TRBJ2-2, with D perhaps given as TRBD1 or TRBD2 (5 bases each). The V end lost 3 bases, the J end lost 0 bases, and 11 bases lay between the germline ends. The germline V gene encodes CDR1 DFQATT and CDR2 SNEGSKA (reference sequence). The CDR3 runs to 15 residues. This CDR3 is CSASGAIPNTGELFF. The CDR3 nucleotides are TGCAGTGCTAGCGGGGCGATACCGAACACCGGGGAGCTGTTTTTT.